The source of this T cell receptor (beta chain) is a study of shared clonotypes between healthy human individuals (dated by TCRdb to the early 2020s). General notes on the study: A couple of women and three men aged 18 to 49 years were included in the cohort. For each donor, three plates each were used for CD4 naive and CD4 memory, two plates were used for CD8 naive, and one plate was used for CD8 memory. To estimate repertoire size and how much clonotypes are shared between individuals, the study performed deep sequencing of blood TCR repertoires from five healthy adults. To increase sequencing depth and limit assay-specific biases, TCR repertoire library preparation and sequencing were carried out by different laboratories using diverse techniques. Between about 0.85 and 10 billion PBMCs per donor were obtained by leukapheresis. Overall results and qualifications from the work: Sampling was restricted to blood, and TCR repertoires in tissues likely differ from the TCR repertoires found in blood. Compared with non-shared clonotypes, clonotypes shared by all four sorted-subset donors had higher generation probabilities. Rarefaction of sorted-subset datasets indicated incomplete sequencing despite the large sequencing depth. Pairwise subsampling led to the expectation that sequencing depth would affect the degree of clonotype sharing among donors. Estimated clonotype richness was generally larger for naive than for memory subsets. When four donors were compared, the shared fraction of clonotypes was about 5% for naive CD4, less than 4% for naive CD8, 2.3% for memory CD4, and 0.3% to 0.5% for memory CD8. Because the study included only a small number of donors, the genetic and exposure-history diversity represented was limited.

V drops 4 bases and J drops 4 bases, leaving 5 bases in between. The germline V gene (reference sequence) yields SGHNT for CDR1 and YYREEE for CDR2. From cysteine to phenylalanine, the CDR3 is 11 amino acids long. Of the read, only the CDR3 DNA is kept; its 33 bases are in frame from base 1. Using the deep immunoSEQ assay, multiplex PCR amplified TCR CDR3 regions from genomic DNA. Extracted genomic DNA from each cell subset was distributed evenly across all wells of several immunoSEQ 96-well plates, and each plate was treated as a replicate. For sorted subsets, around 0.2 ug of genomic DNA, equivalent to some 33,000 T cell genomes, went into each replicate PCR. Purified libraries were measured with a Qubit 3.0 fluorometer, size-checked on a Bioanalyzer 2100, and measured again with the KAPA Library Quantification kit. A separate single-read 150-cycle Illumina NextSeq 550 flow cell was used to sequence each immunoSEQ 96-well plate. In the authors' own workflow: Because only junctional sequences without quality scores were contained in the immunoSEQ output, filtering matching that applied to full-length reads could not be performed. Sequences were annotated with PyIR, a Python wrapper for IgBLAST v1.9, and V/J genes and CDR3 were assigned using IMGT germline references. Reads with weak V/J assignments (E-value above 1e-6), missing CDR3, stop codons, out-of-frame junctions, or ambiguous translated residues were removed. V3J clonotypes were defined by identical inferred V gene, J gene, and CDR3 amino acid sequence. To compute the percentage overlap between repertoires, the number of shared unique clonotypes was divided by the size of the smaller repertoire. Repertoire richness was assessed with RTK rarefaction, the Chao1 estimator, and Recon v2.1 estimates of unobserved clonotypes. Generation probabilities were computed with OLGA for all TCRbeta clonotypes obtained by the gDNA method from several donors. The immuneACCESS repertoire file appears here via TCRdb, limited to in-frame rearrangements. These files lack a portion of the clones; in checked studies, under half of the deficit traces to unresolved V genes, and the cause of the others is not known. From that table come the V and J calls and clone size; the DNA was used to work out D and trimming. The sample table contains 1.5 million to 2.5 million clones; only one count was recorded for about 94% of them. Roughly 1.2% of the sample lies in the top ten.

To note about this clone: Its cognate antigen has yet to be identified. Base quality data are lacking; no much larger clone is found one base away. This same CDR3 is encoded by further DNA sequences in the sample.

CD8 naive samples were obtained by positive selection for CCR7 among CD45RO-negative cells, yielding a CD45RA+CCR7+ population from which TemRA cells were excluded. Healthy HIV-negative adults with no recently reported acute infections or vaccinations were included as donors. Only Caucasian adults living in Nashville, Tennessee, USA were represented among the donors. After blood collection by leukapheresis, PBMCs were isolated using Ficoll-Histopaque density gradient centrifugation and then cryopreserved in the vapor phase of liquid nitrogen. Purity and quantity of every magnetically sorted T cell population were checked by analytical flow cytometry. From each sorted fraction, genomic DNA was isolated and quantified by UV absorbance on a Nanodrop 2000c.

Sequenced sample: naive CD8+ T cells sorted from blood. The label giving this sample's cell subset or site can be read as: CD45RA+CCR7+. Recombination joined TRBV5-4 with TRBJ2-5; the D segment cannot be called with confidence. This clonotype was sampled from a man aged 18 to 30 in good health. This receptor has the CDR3 CASSVTETQYF. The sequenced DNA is TGTGCCAGCAGCGTTACAGAGACCCAGTACTTC.